Below are 8 T cell receptor beta chains sequenced from a single sample in a study of cytomegalovirus exposure and HLA in healthy donors. Vbeta (60) and Jbeta (13) primers were used in the PCR. TCRdb's table, derived via immunoSEQ multiplex PCR, lists solely in-frame clones and lacks some. The sample contains about 52,000 clones, more than 65% of which appear only once. Sequenced sample: PBMCs. These receptors were collected from a woman between 45 and 65 years old in good health and CMV-seronegative.

The rearrangement uses TRBV6-5 and TRBJ2-3; tentatively, D is TRBD2 (5 bases). The CDR3 totals 15 residues. Germline V gene data show CDR1 as MNHEY and CDR2 as SVGAGI. Trimming stripped 2 bases from V and 0 bases from J, with 9 bases between. CDR3 nucleotide sequence: TGTGCCAGCAGTTACACTAGACTTAGCACAGATACGCAGTATTTT. Translated, it gives CASSYTRLSTDTQYF.

This clone was seen a single time. The CDR3 nucleotides read TGTGCCAGCAGCCATAGGGACAGGGGACGGGAAAAACTGTTTTTT. Encoded protein: CASSHRDRGREKLFF. J is TRBJ1-4 and V is TRBV7-9; 10 bases fit TRBD1. The germline V gene encodes CDR1 SEHNR and CDR2 FQNEAQ (reference sequence). J was trimmed by 8 bases and V by 5 bases; bases with no gene match: 8. The CDR3 length is 15 residues. Together with reference TRBV7-9 and TRBJ1-4, the CDR3 gives the full variable domain: DTGVSQNPRHKITKRGQNVTFRCDPISEHNRLYWYRQTLGQGPEFLTYFQNEAQLEKSRLLSDRFSAERPKGSFSTLEIQRTEQGDSAMYLCASSHRDRGREKLFFGSGTQLSVL.

V is TRBV2 and J is TRBJ2-7; 9 bases match TRBD2. The CDR3 extends over 15 amino acids. The V gene's germline CDR1 is SNHLY and CDR2 FYNNEI. The J segment lost 4 bases and the V segment lost 6 bases, leaving 10 bases of the junction unmatched. Written as DNA, the CDR3 is TGTGCCAGCAGGGGTAGCGGGAGCGCCCTGTACGAGCAGTACTTC. Translated: CASRGSGSALYEQYF.

The sample holds a few counts of this clone. The V gene is TRBV6-1, the J gene TRBJ1-5; 9 bases match TRBD1. After removal of 8 bases from V and 3 bases from J, the junction contained 8 bases not matched to a gene. Germline V lookup: CDR1 MNHNS, CDR2 SASEGT. The CDR3 consists of 15 residues. CDR3 sequence reads: CASYPGQGHNQPQHF. CDR3 DNA sequence: TGTGCCAGCTACCCGGGACAGGGTCACAATCAGCCCCAGCATTTT.

This clone turned up a few times. A junction boundary mismatches the germline segment, possibly from a read error. DNA for the CDR3: TGTGCCACCAGCAGAGATGTCGAGCGGGAGAGAGTCTTC. Translation gives CATSRDVERERVF. This chain links TRBV15 with TRBJ2-1; 8 nucleotides align to TRBD2. This CDR3 is 13 amino acids long. Germline CDR1 LNHNV, CDR2 YYDKDF (reference sequence).

The chain uses TRBV30 and TRBJ1-5; possibly TRBD1 for D (5 bases). Germline CDR1 is GTSNPN and CDR2 is SVGIG (reference sequence). The CDR3 is made up of 15 amino acids. Trimming cost V 4 bases and J 4 bases, with 17 bases left between them. CDR3 protein: CAWKDQGGGNQPQHF. Here the CDR3 DNA reads TGTGCCTGGAAAGATCAGGGAGGAGGGAATCAGCCCCAGCATTTT.

The rearrangement uses TRBV4-2 and TRBJ2-1; a weak D match, TRBD2 (5 bases). CDR1 and CDR2 from the germline V gene are LGHNA and YNFKEQ. V was pared by 2 bases and J by 0 bases, with 5 bases between. The CDR3 length is 14 residues. Here the CDR3 DNA reads TGTGCCAGCAGCCAAACTAGCTCCTACAATGAGCAGTTCTTC. As protein: CASSQTSSYNEQFF.

The genes are TRBV29-1 and TRBJ2-5; 12 positions match TRBD1. Germline CDR1 reads SQVTM; CDR2 reads ANQGSEA. This CDR3 has 15 amino acids. V dropped 4 bases and J dropped 7; count of bases not matched to a gene: 10. The CDR3 reads CSVGGTGGVGGTQYF. The CDR3 nucleotides read TGCAGCGTTGGGGGGACAGGGGGCGTCGGGGGGACCCAGTACTTC.